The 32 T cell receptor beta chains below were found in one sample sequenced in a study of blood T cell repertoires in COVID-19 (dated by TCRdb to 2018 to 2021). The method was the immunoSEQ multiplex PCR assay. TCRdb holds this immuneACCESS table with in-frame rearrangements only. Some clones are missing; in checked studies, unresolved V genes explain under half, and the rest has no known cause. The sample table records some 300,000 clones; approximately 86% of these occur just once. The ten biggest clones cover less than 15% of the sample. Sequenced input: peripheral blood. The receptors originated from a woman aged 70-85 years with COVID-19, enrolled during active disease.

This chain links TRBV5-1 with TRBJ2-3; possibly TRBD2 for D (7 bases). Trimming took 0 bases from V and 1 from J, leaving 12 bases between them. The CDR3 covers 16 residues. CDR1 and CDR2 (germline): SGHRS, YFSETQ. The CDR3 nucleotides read TGCGCCAGCAGCTTGGATCGGGGGGCAGGCACAGATACGCAGTATTTT. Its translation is CASSLDRGAGTDTQYF. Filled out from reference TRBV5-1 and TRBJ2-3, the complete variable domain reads KAGVTQTPRYLIKTRGQQVTLSCSPISGHRSVSWYQQTPGQGLQFLFEYFSETQRNKGNFPGRFSGRQFSNSRSEMNVSTLELGDSALYLCASSLDRGAGTDTQYFGPGTRLTVL.

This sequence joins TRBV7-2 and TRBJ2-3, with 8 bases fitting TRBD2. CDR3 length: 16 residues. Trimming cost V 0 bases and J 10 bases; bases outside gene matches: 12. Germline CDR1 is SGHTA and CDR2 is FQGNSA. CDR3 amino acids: CASSLAYGTRRNPQYF. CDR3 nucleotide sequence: TGTGCCAGCAGCTTAGCGTACGGGACTAGAAGAAATCCGCAGTATTTT.

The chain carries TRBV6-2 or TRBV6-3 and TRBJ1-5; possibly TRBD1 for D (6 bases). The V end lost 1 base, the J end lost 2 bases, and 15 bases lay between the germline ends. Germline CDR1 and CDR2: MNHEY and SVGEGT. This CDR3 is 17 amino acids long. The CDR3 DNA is TGTGCCAGCAGTTACTTCAACAGGGTAGTAGGCAATCAGCCCCAGCATTTT. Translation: CASSYFNRVVGNQPQHF.

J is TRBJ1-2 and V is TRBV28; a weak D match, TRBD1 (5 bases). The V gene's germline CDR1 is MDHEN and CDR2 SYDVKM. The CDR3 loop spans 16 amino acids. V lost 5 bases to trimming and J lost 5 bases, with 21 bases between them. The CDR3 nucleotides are TGTGCCAGCAGTCCCCACGGGGGGAGGGTCGGTTATGGCTACACCTTC. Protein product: CASSPHGGRVGYGYTF.

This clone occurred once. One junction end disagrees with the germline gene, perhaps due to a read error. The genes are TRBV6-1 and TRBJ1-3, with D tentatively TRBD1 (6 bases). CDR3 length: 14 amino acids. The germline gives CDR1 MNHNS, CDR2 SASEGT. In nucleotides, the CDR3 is TGTGCCAGCAGTGAAGAGGGGGGGGGAACCACCATATATTTT. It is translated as CASSEEGGGTTIYF.

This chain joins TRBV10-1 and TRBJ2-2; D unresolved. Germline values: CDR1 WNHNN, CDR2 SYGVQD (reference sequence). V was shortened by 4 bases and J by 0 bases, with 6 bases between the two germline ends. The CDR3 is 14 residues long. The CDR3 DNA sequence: TGCGCCAGCAGTGGACGGGCGAACACCGGGGAGCTGTTTTTT. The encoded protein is CASSGRANTGELFF.

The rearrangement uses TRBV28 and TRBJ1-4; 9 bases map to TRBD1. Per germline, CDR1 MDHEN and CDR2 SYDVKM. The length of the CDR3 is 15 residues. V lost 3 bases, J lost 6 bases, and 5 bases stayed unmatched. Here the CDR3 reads CASSLPGTGYEKLFF. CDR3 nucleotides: TGTGCCAGCAGTTTGCCCGGGACAGGGTATGAAAAACTGTTTTTT.

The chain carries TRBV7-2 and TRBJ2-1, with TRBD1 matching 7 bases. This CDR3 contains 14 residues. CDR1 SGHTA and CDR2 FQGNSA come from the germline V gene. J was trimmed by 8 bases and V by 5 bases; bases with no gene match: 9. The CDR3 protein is CASSIKTGDHEQFF. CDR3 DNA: TGTGCCAGCAGCATAAAAACAGGGGATCATGAGCAGTTCTTC. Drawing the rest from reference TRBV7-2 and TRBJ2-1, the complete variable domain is GAGVSQSPSNKVTEKGKDVELRCDPISGHTALYWYRQSLGQGLEFLIYFQGNSAPDKSGLPSDRFSAERTGGSVSTLTIQRTQQEDSAVYLCASSIKTGDHEQFFGPGTRLTVL.

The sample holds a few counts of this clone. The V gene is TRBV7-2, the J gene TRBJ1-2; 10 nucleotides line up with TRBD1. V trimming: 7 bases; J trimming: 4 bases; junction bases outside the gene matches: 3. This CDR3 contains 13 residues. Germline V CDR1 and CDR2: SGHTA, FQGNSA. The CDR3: CASNDRGPYGYTF. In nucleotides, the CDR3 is TGTGCCAGCAACGACAGGGGGCCCTATGGCTACACCTTC.

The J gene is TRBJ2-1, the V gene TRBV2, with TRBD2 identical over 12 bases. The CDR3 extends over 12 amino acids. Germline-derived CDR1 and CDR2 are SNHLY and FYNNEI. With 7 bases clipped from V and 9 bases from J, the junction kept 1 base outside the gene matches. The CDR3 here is CASTSGGAEQFF. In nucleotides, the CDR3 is TGTGCCAGCACTAGCGGGGGGGCTGAGCAGTTCTTC. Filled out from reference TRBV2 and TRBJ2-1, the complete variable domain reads EPEVTQTPSHQVTQMGQEVILRCVPISNHLYFYWYRQILGQKVEFLVSFYNNEISEKSEIFDDQFSVERPDGSNFTLKIRSTKLEDSAMYFCASTSGGAEQFFGPGTRLTVL.

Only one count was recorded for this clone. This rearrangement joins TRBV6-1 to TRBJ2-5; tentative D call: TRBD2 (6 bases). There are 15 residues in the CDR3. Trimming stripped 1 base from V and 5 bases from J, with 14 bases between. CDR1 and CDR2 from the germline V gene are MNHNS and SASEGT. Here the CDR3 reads CASSEDQPEGETQYF. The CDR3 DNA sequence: TGTGCCAGCAGTGAAGACCAGCCGGAGGGGGAGACCCAGTACTTC.

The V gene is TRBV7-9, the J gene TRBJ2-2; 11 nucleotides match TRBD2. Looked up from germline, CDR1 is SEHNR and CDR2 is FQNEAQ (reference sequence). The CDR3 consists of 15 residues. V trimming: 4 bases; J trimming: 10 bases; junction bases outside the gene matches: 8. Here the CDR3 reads CASSSTSGASKELFF. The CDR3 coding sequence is TGTGCCAGCAGCTCGACTAGCGGGGCTTCAAAGGAGCTGTTTTTT. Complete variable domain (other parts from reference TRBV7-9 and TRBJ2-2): DTGVSQNPRHKITKRGQNVTFRCDPISEHNRLYWYRQTLGQGPEFLTYFQNEAQLEKSRLLSDRFSAERPKGSFSTLEIQRTEQGDSAMYLCASSSTSGASKELFFGEGSRLTVL.

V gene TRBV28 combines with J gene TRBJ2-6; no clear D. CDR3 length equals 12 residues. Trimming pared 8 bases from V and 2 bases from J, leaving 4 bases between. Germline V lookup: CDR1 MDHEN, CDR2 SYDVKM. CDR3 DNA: TGTGCCAGCTTAACTGGGGCCAACGTCCTGACTTTC. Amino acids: CASLTGANVLTF.

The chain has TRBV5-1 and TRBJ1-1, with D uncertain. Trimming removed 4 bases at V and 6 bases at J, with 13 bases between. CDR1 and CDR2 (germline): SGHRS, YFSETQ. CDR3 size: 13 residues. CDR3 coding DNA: TGCGCCAGCAGCCGCTGGTATCAGGCTGAAGCTTTCTTT. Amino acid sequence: CASSRWYQAEAFF.

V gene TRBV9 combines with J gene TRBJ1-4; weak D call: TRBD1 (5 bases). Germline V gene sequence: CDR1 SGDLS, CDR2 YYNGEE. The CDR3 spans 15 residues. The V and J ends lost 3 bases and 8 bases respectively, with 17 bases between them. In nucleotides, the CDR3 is TGTGCCAGCAGCGCCACGCTAGGGGCCGGGGAAAAACTGTTTTTT. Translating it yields CASSATLGAGEKLFF.

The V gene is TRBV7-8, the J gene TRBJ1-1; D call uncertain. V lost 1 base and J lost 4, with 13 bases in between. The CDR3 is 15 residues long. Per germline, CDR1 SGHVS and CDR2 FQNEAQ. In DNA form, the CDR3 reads TGTGCCAGCAGCTTAGTAGGCGGGGAGCGCACTGAAGCTTTCTTT. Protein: CASSLVGGERTEAFF. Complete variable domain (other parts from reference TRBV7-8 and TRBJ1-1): GAGVSQSPRYKVAKRGQDVALRCDPISGHVSLFWYQQALGQGPEFLTYFQNEAQLDKSGLPSDRFFAERPEGSVSTLKIQRTQQEDSAVYLCASSLVGGERTEAFFGQGTRLTVV.

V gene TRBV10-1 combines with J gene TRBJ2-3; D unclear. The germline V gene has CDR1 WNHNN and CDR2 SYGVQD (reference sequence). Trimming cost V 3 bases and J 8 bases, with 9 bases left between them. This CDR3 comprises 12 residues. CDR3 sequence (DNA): TGCGCCAGCAGTGAAAGCTACAGTACGCAGTATTTT. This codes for CASSESYSTQYF.

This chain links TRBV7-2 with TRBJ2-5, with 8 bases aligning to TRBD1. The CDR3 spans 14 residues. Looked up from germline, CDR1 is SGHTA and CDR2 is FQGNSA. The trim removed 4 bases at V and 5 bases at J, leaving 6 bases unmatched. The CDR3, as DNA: TGTGCCAGCAGCTCTCGGAGACAGGGGGAGACCCAGTACTTC. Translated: CASSSRRQGETQYF.

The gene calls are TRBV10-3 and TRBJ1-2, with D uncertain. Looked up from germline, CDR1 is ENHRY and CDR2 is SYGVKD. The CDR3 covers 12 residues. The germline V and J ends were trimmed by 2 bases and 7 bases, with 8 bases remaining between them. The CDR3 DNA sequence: TGTGCCATCAGTGAGGGGCAGGTTGGCTACACCTTC. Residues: CAISEGQVGYTF.

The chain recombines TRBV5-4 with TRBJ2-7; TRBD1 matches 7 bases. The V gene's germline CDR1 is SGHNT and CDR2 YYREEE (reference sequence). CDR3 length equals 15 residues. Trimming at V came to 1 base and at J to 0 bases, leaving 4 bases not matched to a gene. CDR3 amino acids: CASSLQQGFSYEQYF. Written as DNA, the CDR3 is TGTGCCAGCAGCTTGCAACAGGGGTTCTCCTACGAGCAGTACTTC.

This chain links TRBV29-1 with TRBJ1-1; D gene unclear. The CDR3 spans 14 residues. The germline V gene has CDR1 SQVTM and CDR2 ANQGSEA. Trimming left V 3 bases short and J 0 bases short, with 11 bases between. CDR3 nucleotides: TGCAGCGTTGATAACAGTTTCATGAACACTGAAGCTTTCTTT. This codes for CSVDNSFMNTEAFF.

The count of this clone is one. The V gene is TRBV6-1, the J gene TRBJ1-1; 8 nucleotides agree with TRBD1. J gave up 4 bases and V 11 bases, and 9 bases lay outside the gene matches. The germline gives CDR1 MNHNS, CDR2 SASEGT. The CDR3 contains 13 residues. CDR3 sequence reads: CACRDRMSTEAFF. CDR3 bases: TGTGCCTGCCGGGACAGGATGAGCACTGAAGCTTTCTTT.

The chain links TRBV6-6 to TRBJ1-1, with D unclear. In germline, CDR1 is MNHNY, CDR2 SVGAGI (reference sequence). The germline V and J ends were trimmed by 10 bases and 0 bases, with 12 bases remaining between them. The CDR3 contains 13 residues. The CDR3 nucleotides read TGTGCCACCACCCCGGTCATGAACACTGAAGCTTTCTTT. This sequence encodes CATTPVMNTEAFF.

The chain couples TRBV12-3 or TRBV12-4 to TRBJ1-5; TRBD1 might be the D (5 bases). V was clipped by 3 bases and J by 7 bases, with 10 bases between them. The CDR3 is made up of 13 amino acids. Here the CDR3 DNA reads TGTGCCAGCAGTTTTGGGGCCGGGCAGCCCCAGCATTTT. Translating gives CASSFGAGQPQHF.

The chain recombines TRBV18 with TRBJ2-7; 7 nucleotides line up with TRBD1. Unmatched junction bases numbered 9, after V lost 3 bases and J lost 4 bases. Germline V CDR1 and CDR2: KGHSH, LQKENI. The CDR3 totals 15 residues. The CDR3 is CASSPGQPFSYEQYF. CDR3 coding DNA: TGTGCCAGCTCACCGGGACAGCCCTTTTCTTACGAGCAGTACTTC.

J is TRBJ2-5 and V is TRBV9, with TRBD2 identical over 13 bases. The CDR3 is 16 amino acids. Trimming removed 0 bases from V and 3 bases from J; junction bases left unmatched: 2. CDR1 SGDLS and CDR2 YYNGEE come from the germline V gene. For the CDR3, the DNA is TGTGCCAGCAGCGTAGATGGACTAGCGGGGGAAGAGACCCAGTACTTC. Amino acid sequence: CASSVDGLAGEETQYF. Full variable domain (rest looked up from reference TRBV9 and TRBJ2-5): DSGVTQTPKHLITATGQRVTLRCSPRSGDLSVYWYQQSLDQGLQFLIQYYNGEERAKGNILERFSAQQFPDLHSELNLSSLELGDSALYFCASSVDGLAGEETQYFGPGTRLLVL.

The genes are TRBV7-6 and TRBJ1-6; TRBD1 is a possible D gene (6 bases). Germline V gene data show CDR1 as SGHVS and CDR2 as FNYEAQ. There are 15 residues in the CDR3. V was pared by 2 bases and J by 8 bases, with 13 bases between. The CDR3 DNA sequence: TGTGCCAGCAGCTTAAAAATACAGGGAGATTCACCCCTCCACTTT. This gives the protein CASSLKIQGDSPLHF.

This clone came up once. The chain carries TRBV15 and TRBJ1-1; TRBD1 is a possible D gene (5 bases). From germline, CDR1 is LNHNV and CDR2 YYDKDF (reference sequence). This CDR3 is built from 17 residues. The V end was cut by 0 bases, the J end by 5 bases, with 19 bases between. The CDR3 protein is CATSREGRGREGTEAFF. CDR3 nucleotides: TGTGCCACCAGCAGAGAGGGGCGCGGCAGGGAAGGGACTGAAGCTTTCTTT.

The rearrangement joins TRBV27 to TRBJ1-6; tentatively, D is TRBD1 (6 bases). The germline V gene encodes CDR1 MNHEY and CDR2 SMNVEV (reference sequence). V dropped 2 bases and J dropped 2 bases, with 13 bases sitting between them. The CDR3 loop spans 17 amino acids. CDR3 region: CASSLKRGGTYNSPLHF. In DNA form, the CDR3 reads TGTGCCAGCAGTTTAAAGAGGGGGGGCACCTATAATTCACCCCTCCACTTT.

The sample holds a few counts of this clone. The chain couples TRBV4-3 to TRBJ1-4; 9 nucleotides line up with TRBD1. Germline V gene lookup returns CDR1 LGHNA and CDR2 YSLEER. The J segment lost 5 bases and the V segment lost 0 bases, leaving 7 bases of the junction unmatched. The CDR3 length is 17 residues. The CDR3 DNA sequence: TGCGCCAGCAGCCAAGAGGGGGTAGGACAGGGGAATGAAAAACTGTTTTTT. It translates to CASSQEGVGQGNEKLFF.

The CDR3 DNA reads TGTGCCTGGAGTGTAATGGGACAGGTGACTTATGGCTACACCTTC. Translated: CAWSVMGQVTYGYTF. The rearrangement uses TRBV30 and TRBJ1-2; TRBD1 matches at 8 bases. V shed 0 bases and J 5 bases; nucleotides not matched to a gene: 8. CDR3 length equals 15 residues. The germline V gene encodes CDR1 GTSNPN and CDR2 SVGIG (reference sequence).

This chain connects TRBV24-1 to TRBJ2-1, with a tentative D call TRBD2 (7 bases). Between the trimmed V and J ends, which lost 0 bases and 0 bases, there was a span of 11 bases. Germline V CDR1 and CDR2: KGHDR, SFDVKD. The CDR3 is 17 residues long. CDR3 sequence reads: CATSDLEGGGSYNEQFF. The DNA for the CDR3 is TGTGCCACCAGTGATTTGGAGGGGGGGGGCTCCTACAATGAGCAGTTCTTC.